Described below is a single T cell receptor (beta chain) sequence and its context. This clonotype was observed at least ten times. It has no known antigen specificity. No quality values exist for individual bases; no much larger clone is one base distant. Ficoll-Paque density gradient centrifugation was used to isolate PBMCs. The CDR3 runs 13 residues from the cysteine to the phenylalanine. Only the CDR3 part of the read is kept: 39 bases, read in frame from the first base. V is cut by 4 bases and J by 2 bases, and the space between the germline ends is 10 bases. The germline V gene provides CDR1 SQVTM and CDR2 ANQGSEA. Instrument used: Illumina NovaSeq 6000. cDNA libraries for TCRalpha and TCRbeta were prepared by 5'RACE using constant-segment primers, with sample barcodes and unique molecular identifiers added. Trizol reagent was used to extract RNA from every sample. Library amplification was performed in two PCR steps, and a second sample barcode and Illumina TruSeq adapters were introduced in the second step. Sequencing of libraries was performed on an Illumina NovaSeq with 2 x 150 bp paired-end reads. On the study's bioinformatics: Reads were demultiplexed and collapsed into UMI-guided consensus sequences with migec v1.2.7. Using mixcr v2.1.11, UMI consensuses were aligned to TRA and TRB V and J templates and then assembled into clonotypes. A clonotype was counted as expanded or contracted only if both edgeR and NoisET called the change significant, with noise models trained on biological replicates. For edgeR calls, the thresholds were a false discovery rate-adjusted p below 0.01 and a log2 fold-change of 1. As an exploratory analysis of dynamics, max-normalized trajectories of the 1000 most abundant clonotypes were examined by PCA with hierarchical clustering. Each responding clone was given a CD4 or CD8 phenotype based on the CD4+ and CD8+ repertoires, which had been sequenced separately. Using fastp trimming at Q25 and MiXCR clonotype assembly, TCRdb reanalyzed the public sequencing data and kept in-frame beta chains. Entries are consolidated by CDR3 protein sequence, retaining the most common genes and DNA. The V and J calls and clone size come from TCRdb's table, not from the authors' own analysis. This sample is represented by about 560,000 distinct CDR3 sequences; roughly 18% of them were singletons. The ten largest make up approximately 12% of the sample.

The data stem from a study of T-cell memory formation after mild COVID-19 (dated by TCRdb to the early 2020s). Study-level background: TCR sequence clusters from the two donors were largely donor specific. Longitudinal TCRalpha and TCRbeta repertoire sequencing tracked T-cell clones expanding and contracting after mild COVID-19 in two donors. Two young, previously healthy adult volunteers made up the cohort, one male and one female. Results the study describes overall, beyond this receptor: SARS-CoV-2 specificity was not confirmed for the second-wave clones peaking on day 37. Contracting CD4+ clones were found mainly in CM and EM memory subsets, while CD8+ clones were enriched in EMRA. The study included only a couple of mild cases, and larger cohorts that include severe cases with pre-infection samples were judged to be necessary. Balanced CD4/CD8 phenotypes were observed for clones contracting from day 15 to 85, whereas a bias towards CD4+ was observed for a second wave of clones expanding from day 15 to 37. Some responding clones were detected in pre-infection memory, which suggested that pre-existing cross-reactive memory T cells had joined the SARS-CoV-2 response.

Material for sequencing was PBMCs or a T cell subset sorted from them (not recorded which). Recombination linked TRBV29-1 to TRBJ2-3; 5 matching bases give a weak D call of TRBD1. The sequence came from an adult woman who had mild COVID-19 (a few samples of this study predate the infection). The sample titles of this study are shuffled in the database, so cell type and time point are left out; the donor was told from shared clones. At the DNA level, the sequence is TGCAGCGTTGTAGGTGGGGCCACAGATACGCAGTATTTT. This sequence encodes CSVVGGATDTQYF.